The T cell receptor beta chain under discussion was sequenced for a study of blood T cell repertoires in COVID-19. The V gene's germline CDR1 is SQVTM and CDR2 ANQGSEA. The CDR3 runs to 15 residues. Repertoires were generated with immunoSEQ multiplex PCR, while TCRdb's copy carries only in-frame clones and drops some. The sample holds 53,000 or so clones; more than 75% are singletons and the top ten take approximately 20%. Sequenced: peripheral blood. The V and J genes are TRBV29-1 and TRBJ1-2; maybe TRBD1 (6 bases). The TCR originated in a middle-aged man with active or convalescent COVID-19. The CDR3: CTIWPTVETGYGYTF. For the CDR3, the DNA is TGCACCATCTGGCCGACGGTGGAGACAGGCTATGGCTACACCTTC.